This T cell receptor (beta chain) is from a study of blood T cell repertoires in COVID-19 (dated by TCRdb to 2019 to 2021). A note on the overall study: Collaborator samples came from the United States, Italy and Spain and covered acute and convalescent phases of COVID-19. Sample metadata almost always included a de-identified subject ID, COVID-19 status, age in years and sex. The prospective study material was composed of cDNA or gDNA derived from T cells, B-cell-depleted T cells, or PBMCs. Samples were obtained from the ongoing ImmuneRACE study (first 160 participants) and from 1,254 subjects provided by 6 global collaborators. Where available, HLA class I and class II types were obtained from metadata supplied by the sample provider rather than from assay-based typing. Deeply sampled blood TCRbeta repertoires from subjects exposed to, actively infected with, or recovered from COVID-19 were included in the dataset. The repertoires were released in a freely available public database intended as a resource for research on the immune response to SARS-CoV-2.

The CDR3 holds 15 amino acids from the cysteine to the phenylalanine. Only the CDR3 DNA stays, 45 bases, in frame from base 1. CDR1 is given as MDHEN and CDR2 as SYDVKM, both from the germline V gene. Trimming takes 6 bases off V and 5 bases off J; junction bases not matched to a gene: 10. The immunoSEQ Assay, a bias-controlled multiplex PCR, was used to amplify TCRbeta CDR3 regions from genomic DNA. As for the authors' bioinformatics: The number of nucleated cells in each sample was estimated from the amplification of reference gene primers within the assay. To quantify the absolute abundance of each unique TCRbeta CDR3 rearrangement, sequence reads were collapsed and filtered. For each sample, productive Simpson clonality was calculated as the square root of Simpson's diversity index across productive rearrangements. TCRdb mirrors the immuneACCESS table, restricted to in-frame sequences. Some clones are absent from its copies; in checked studies, under half trace to an unresolved V gene, and the reason for the others is unknown. Clonal size and the V and J genes are those of that table, whereas D and trimming came from the DNA. The sample table holds roughly 100,000 clones, of which about 87% were seen once. The top ten hold roughly 10% of the sample.

On this clone itself: Its antigen is currently not known. No much larger clonotype is one base removed from it; base qualities were not supplied.

Whole blood was collected in K2EDTA tubes by collaborating institutions according to the institutions' own protocols. For TCRbeta analysis, collaborator samples were shipped as frozen whole blood, as isolated PBMCs, or as DNA extracted from either sample type. Here is what the overall study found, with its caveats: The amount of clinical and demographic metadata varied by source and participant and was provided uncurated.

Sequencing used peripheral blood. The chain is assembled from TRBV28 and TRBJ2-5, and TRBD1 matches 9 of the central bases. This sequence originates from a man older than 75 with acute or convalescent COVID-19. The DNA reads TGTGCCAGCAGCCCTCGGGACAGGGTTTGGGAGACCCAGTACTTC. Its amino acids are CASSPRDRVWETQYF.